This TCR beta chain was identified in a study of beta chain features in type 1 diabetes. Study conclusions and caveats: Shortening of TCRB CDR3s, moderate but significant, appeared in all four CD4+ subsets of Type 1 diabetes patients.

This clone was counted only a few times. Its antigen is unknown. Trimming cost V 4 bases and J 7 bases, with 20 bases left between them. This CDR3 is 16 amino acids long. Germline assignment: CDR1 MNHEY and CDR2 SVGAGI. Expressed TCRB transcripts got sequenced, as all isolated RNA was reverse transcribed. This table comes from immunoSEQ multiplex PCR, and its TCRdb copy is limited to in-frame clones, with some not included. Among roughly 280,000 clones, 24% were seen once, and the ten largest hold 0.012%. The sequenced sample was naive CD4+ T cells from blood. This receptor was taken from a woman in her twenties or thirties with type 1 diabetes. The gene calls are TRBV6-5 and TRBJ2-1; a weak D match, TRBD2 (6 bases). CDR3 coding DNA: TGTGCCAGCAGTTCGTATAGCGGTCCCGACCGGAATGAGCAGTTCTTC. This translates into CASSSYSGPDRNEQFF.